This T cell receptor (beta chain) derives from a study of control samples from healthy donors and cancer patients. Sequencing used immunoSEQ multiplex PCR; TCRdb keeps in-frame clones, though not all of them. Altogether some 130,000 clones are present, around 90% being singletons, with the ten largest covering 5.5%. The CDR3 runs 18 residues. Looked up from germline, CDR1 is SEHNR and CDR2 is FQNEAQ (reference sequence). Trimming shortened V by 3 bases and J by 1 base, and 19 bases separated the two germline ends. The sample taken for sequencing was blood. This clonotype was sampled from a man between 18 and 29 years old in good health. This chain connects TRBV7-9 to TRBJ2-1; D may be TRBD1 (8 bases). The CDR3 sequence is CASSFLTGGGSSYNEQFF. The CDR3 region has the DNA TGTGCCAGCAGCTTCCTCACAGGGGGGGGCTCTTCCTACAATGAGCAGTTCTTC.